Here is one T cell receptor (beta chain) with its context. After removal of 4 bases from V and 4 bases from J, the junction contained 4 bases not matched to a gene. Germline loops: CDR1 SGHRS, CDR2 YFSETQ. The CDR3 loop spans 14 amino acids. Some clones are missing from TCRdb's copy, which holds only in-frame ones; the method was immunoSEQ multiplex PCR. The sample includes around 120,000 clones, 90% of them seen just once. This record belongs to a study of T cell clones after liver transplantation. About the research overall: A pre-transplant mixed lymphocyte reaction with TCRbeta sequencing defined graft-donor-reactive clones followed in post-transplant blood. Three of the eight recipients were HCV-positive; the rest had non-autoimmune, non-viral transplant indications.

This clonotype originated in a human patient who received a liver transplant. Some T cells may arise from the graft donor. The sequencing here drew on CD4+ T cells from blood, taken 12 months after liver transplant. V and J are TRBV5-1 and TRBJ2-5; 10 positions agree with TRBD1. The CDR3 here is CASSGRTGGETQYF. DNA of the CDR3: TGCGCCAGCAGCGGGCGGACAGGGGGAGAGACCCAGTACTTC.